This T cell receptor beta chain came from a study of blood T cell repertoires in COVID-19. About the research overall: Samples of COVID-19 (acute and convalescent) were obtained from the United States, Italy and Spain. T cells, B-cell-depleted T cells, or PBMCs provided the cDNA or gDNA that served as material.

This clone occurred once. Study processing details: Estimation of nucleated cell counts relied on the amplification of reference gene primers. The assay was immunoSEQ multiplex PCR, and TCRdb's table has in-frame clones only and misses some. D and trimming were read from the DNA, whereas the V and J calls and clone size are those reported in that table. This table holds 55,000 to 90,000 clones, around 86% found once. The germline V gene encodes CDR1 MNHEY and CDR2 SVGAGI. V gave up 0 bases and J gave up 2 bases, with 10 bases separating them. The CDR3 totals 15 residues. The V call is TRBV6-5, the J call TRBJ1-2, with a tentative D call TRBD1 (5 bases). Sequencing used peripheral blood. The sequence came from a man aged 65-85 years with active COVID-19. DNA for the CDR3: TGTGCCAGCAGTTACTCGGCGGGGCAGAACTATGGCTACACCTTC. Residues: CASSYSAGQNYGYTF.